This TCR beta chain was recovered during a study of T cell responses to AZD1222 COVID-19 vaccine (dated by TCRdb to 2020 to 2022). Study-wide context: A total of around 240 trial participants underwent TCR sequencing, of whom around 210 had received two doses of AZD1222 and roughly 26 had received two doses of the MenACWY control vaccine. Trial participants were enrolled by age into subgroups of 18-55, 56-69 and 70-plus years, and around 150, 28 and 57 TCR-sequenced participants, respectively, were included in these subgroups. The full study reports these points: Conclusions about previously exposed vaccinees are limited, since just a handful of AZD1222 recipients were seropositive for SARS-CoV-2 at baseline. Participants were mostly white British, with more females than males. The authors suggested clonal diversity may have been underestimated. The vaccine-associated CD4 TCRs covered the entire spike protein, and the dominant responses fell in regions 160-218 and 743-854. Nearly half of unique spike-specific TCRs reportedly recognized epitopes outside regions mutated in the B.1.351 and B.1.1.7 variants. No day 14 peak-response samples were available, so repertoires were characterized only after the peak T cell response. After two AZD1222 doses, both the breadth and the depth of spike-specific TCRs were significantly higher than at day 0 and than in MenACWY recipients. The 56-69-year group was small, and its depth increase did not reach significance, likely because of low power.

Taken with the paper, the label for time point translates to: about 28 days (+/-7) after the second vaccine dose. AZD1222 recipients given second doses at about 4 weeks or at about 12 weeks were pooled, since spike-specific TCR depth and breadth were not found to differ between the two schedules. Samples from vaccinated people were obtained from the UK trials COV001 and COV002, which included a single-blind randomized controlled phase 2/3 trial of AZD1222 (ChAdOx1 nCoV-19) in healthy adults. For TCRbeta chain sequencing, PBMC samples were collected from trial participants at day 0 and at day 28 after the second dose. From the cysteine through the phenylalanine, the CDR3 covers 15 amino acids. The DNA shown is the 45-base CDR3, in frame from base 1. V was cut back by 5 bases and J by 2 bases, leaving a gap of 16 bases between them. The germline V gene (reference sequence) provides CDR1 MNHEY and CDR2 SMNVEV.

The CDR3 regions of human TCRbeta chains were subjected to immunosequencing. Under the source paper's analysis protocol: TCRs in the repertoires were compared against a reference library of SARS-CoV-2-specific TCRs that had been generated with the MIRA antigen-specificity platform. Breadth was defined as the fraction of unique TCRs that were SARS-CoV-2-associated. Depth was defined as the fraction of total T cells that were SARS-CoV-2-associated. Each spike-specific TCR was assigned to its reactive spike region and to a CD4 or CD8 class using the MIRA data. Log10-transformed breadth and depth values were compared by one-way ANOVA with Sidak's multiple comparisons tests. Sourced from immuneACCESS, this table was stored by TCRdb with only in-frame sequences that have V and J called. A share of the clones is absent; for the studies checked, an unresolved V gene accounts for under half, and the remainder has no known explanation. That table supplies the V and J calls and clone size; D and trimming were determined from the DNA. A total of 90,000 to 120,000 clones appear in this sample, 70% to 90% of them only once. The top ten constitute approximately 4.8% of the sample.

This clone was observed a handful of times. It has no known antigen specificity. Per-base quality was not reported, and no clone a single base away is much larger than it. This sequence uses TRBV27 and TRBJ2-7, with no reliable assignment of the D segment. The receptor comes from an adult who received the AZD1222 COVID-19 vaccine. The sample consisted of peripheral blood, taken 28 days after the second AZD1222 dose. The encoded CDR3 is CASSPKTENPYEQYF. The nucleotides read TGTGCCAGCAGTCCGAAAACAGAAAATCCCTACGAGCAGTACTTC.